This entry concerns a single TCR beta chain. Antigen specificity is unknown. These data come from a study of T cell responses to AZD1222 COVID-19 vaccine. Study findings and constraints: Distributed over spike, vaccine-associated CD4 TCRs predominated at 160-218 and 743-854. Researchers took repertoire samples only after the peak T cell response had come.

Only in-frame clones appear in the TCRdb table, and some are missing; sequencing was by immunoSEQ multiplex PCR. The sample shows roughly 100,000 clones, around 76% of them seen only once. Per germline, CDR1 LGHDT and CDR2 YNNKEL (reference sequence). The CDR3 length is 13 residues. Germline trimming cut 3 bases from V and 7 bases from J; bases unmatched to any gene: 3. The sequenced sample was peripheral blood, obtained on day 0 of AZD1222 vaccination. The chain joins TRBV3-1 (or the pseudogene TRBV3-2) to TRBJ2-3, with 8 bases that match TRBD2. This clonotype was obtained from an adult in good health. The CDR3: CASSQVAGHTQYF. The CDR3 DNA sequence: TGTGCCAGCAGCCAGGTAGCGGGGCATACGCAGTATTTT.